This T cell receptor beta chain emerged from a study of T cell responses to AZD1222 COVID-19 vaccine. Trimming shortened V by 11 bases and J by 8 bases, and 16 bases separated the two germline ends. The CDR3 is 12 residues long. Germline V CDR1 and CDR2: SNHLY, FYNNEI. Details on this clone: What it binds is not known.

Study-wide results and caveats: After two AZD1222 doses, spike-specific TCR breadth and depth rose versus day 0.

Repertoires were generated with immunoSEQ multiplex PCR, while TCRdb's copy carries only in-frame clones and drops some. Found here are 150,000 or so clones, around 91% of them singletons; the top ten hold around 5.4%. The genes are TRBV2 and TRBJ2-1, with D perhaps matching TRBD1 or TRBD2 (6 bases each). The receptor was isolated from an adult in good health. Sequenced here: peripheral blood, sampled on day 0 of AZD1222 vaccination. CDR3 coding DNA: TGTGCCTCCCAGGTGGGGGGCGATGAGCAGTTCTTC. It translates to CASQVGGDEQFF.